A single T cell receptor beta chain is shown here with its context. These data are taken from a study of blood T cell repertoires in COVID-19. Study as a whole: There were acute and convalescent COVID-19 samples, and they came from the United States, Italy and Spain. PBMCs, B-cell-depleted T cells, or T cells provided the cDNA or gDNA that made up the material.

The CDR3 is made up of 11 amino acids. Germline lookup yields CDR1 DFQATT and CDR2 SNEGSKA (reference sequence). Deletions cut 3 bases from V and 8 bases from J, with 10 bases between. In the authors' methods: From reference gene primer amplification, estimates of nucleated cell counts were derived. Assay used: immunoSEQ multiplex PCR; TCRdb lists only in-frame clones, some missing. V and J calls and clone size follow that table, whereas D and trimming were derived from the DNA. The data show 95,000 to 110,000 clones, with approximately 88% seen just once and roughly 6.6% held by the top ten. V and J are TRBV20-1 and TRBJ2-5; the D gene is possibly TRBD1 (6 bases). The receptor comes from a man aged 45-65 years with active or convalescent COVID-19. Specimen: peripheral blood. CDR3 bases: TGCAGTGCTAGTGGGACAACAACCCAGTACTTC. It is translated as CSASGTTTQYF.